One and the same sample provided the 8 T cell receptor beta chains below, sequenced in a study of blood T cell repertoires in COVID-19. Generated by immunoSEQ multiplex PCR, the TCRdb table keeps only in-frame clones and is missing some. The table shows roughly 22,000 clones, with 80% to 85% occurring only once. Source material: peripheral blood. All receptors derive from a human donor in a cohort sampled during active COVID-19.

This chain connects TRBV5-6 to TRBJ2-7; 7 nucleotides line up with TRBD1. V shed 9 bases, J shed 0 bases, and the junction held 12 bases outside the gene matches. CDR1 is SGHDT, CDR2 YYEEEE, per germline. The CDR3 is 15 residues long. The chain's CDR3 is CATANRGPLSYEQYF. CDR3 DNA: TGTGCCACTGCAAACAGGGGACCTCTCTCCTACGAGCAGTACTTC. The whole variable domain, filled in from reference TRBV5-6 and TRBJ2-7, reads DAGVTQSPTHLIKTRGQQVTLRCSPKSGHDTVSWYQQALGQGPQFIFQYYEEEERQRGNFPDRFSGHQFPNYSSELNVNALLLGDSALYLCATANRGPLSYEQYFGPGTRLTVT.

The rearrangement links TRBV7-3 to TRBJ2-2, with TRBD2 matching over 8 bases. The CDR3 spans 16 residues. The V and J ends lost 5 bases and 6 bases, in that order; junction bases with no gene match: 11. Germline CDR1 is SGHTA and CDR2 is FQGTGA. The CDR3 loop reads CASSPRGGDYAGELFF. CDR3 DNA sequence: TGTGCCAGCAGCCCCCGGGGGGGCGACTACGCCGGGGAGCTGTTTTTT.

This clone showed up just once. This sequence joins TRBV28 and TRBJ1-4; 7 bases map to TRBD1. The CDR3 consists of 13 residues. Losses at the gene ends were 6 bases for V and 6 bases for J; bases not matched to a gene: 4. Per germline, CDR1 MDHEN and CDR2 SYDVKM. The CDR3 spells CASRQGFDEKLFF. The CDR3, as DNA: TGTGCCAGCAGACAGGGGTTTGATGAAAAACTGTTTTTT.

The rearrangement uses TRBV7-9 and TRBJ2-5, with a tentative D call TRBD2 (6 bases). The length of the CDR3 is 14 residues. From germline, CDR1 is SEHNR and CDR2 FQNEAQ (reference sequence). V lost 5 bases to trimming and J lost 5 bases, with 15 bases between them. The CDR3 protein is CASSLGTLAETQYF. For the CDR3, the DNA is TGTGCCAGCAGCCTCGGGACTCTCGCGGAGACCCAGTACTTC.

Concerning this clone itself: This sample includes further DNA sequences coding for the same CDR3. This chain joins TRBV9 and TRBJ2-7; tentative D call: TRBD2 (5 bases). This CDR3 is 13 amino acids long. V shed 0 bases and J shed 4 bases, with 8 bases lying between them. Germline-derived CDR1 and CDR2 are SGDLS and YYNGEE. CDR3 protein: CASSVAPGYEQYF. The CDR3 coding sequence is TGTGCCAGCAGCGTAGCCCCGGGGTACGAGCAGTACTTC.

The rearrangement links TRBV6-2 or TRBV6-3 to TRBJ2-1, with TRBD2 matching 10 bases. Per germline, CDR1 MNHEY and CDR2 SVGEGT. The CDR3 extends over 16 amino acids. Germline trimming cut 2 bases from V and 5 bases from J; bases unmatched to any gene: 6. The CDR3 DNA reads TGTGCCAGCAGTTACGTCAGCGGGGGGGCCCACAATGAGCAGTTCTTC. Translating it yields CASSYVSGGAHNEQFF.

This chain uses TRBV7-6 with TRBJ2-2, with TRBD1 matching 7 bases. Germline values: CDR1 SGHVS, CDR2 FNYEAQ. Trimming removed 3 bases from V and 1 base from J; junction bases left unmatched: 2. The length of the CDR3 is 15 residues. CDR3 sequence: CASSFRGQNTGELFF. CDR3 coding DNA: TGTGCCAGCAGCTTTAGGGGGCAGAACACCGGGGAGCTGTTTTTT.

The chain uses TRBV7-8 and TRBJ2-1, with 10 positions matching TRBD2. Germline assignment: CDR1 SGHVS and CDR2 FQNEAQ. With 5 bases clipped from V and 0 bases from J, the junction kept 4 bases outside the gene matches. The CDR3 runs to 16 residues. The CDR3: CASSRRLAGSYNEQFF. CDR3 nucleotide sequence: TGTGCCAGCAGCCGCCGACTAGCGGGCTCCTACAATGAGCAGTTCTTC.